Ten or more counts support the clone carrying this T cell receptor beta chain. Relying on iRepertoire HTBI primers and Arm-PCR of CDR3 regions, the team built TCR beta libraries. TCRdb passed the multiplex PCR reads through MiXCR, listing each CDR3 protein once. Of 500,000 or so distinct CDR3 sequences in the sample, less than 15% were seen once. The record originates from a study of regulatory T cells in long-lasting Graves disease. The CDR3 spans 16 residues. The germline gives CDR1 SGHTS, CDR2 YDEGEE. The ends lost 1 base at V and 2 bases at J; junction bases unmatched: 6. The time point was: newly diagnosed GD, antithyroid drugs for less than 3 months. The TCR library used RNA extracted from PBMCs. The same specimen was also included in a second study, on T cells in Graves' hyperthyroidism and ophthalmopathy. This second report adds: Uncontrolled infection, other autoimmune disease, pregnancy or lactation led to exclusion. A first-round RT-PCR of the TCR CDR3 used the HTBI primer set.

Material: peripheral blood mononuclear cells (PBMCs), obtained at new diagnosis, from a patient treated with antithyroid drugs. The genes are TRBV5-8 and TRBJ2-5, with 9 bases identical to TRBD1. The receptor was derived from a woman aged 50 to 60 with Graves disease. As DNA, the CDR3 is TGTGCCAGCAGCTTGATCCGGGACAGGGTGCAAGAGACCCAGTACTTC. This gives the protein CASSLIRDRVQETQYF.